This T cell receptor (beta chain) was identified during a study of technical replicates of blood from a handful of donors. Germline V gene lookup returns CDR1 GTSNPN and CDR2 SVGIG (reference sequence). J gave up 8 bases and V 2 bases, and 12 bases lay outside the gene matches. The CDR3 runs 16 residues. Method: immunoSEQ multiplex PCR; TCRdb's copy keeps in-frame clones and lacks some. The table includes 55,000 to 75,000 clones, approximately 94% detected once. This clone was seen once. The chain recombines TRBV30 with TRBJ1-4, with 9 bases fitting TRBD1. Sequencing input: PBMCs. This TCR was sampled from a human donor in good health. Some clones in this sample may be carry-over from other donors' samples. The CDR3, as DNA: TGTGCCTGGAGTTCGTACCCAACAGGGGGCAGAGAAAAACTGTTTTTT. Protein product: CAWSSYPTGGREKLFF.